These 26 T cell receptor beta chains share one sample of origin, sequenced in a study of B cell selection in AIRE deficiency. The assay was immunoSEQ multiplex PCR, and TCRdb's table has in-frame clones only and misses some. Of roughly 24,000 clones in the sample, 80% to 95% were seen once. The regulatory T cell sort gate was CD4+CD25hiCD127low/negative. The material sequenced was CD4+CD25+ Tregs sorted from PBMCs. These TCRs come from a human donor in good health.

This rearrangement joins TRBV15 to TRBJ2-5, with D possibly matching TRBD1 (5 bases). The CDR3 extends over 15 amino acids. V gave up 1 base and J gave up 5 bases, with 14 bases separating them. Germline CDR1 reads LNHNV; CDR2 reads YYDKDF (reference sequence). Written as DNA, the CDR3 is TGTGCCACCAGCAGAGTTACCGACCCAGGGGAGACCCAGTACTTC. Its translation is CATSRVTDPGETQYF.

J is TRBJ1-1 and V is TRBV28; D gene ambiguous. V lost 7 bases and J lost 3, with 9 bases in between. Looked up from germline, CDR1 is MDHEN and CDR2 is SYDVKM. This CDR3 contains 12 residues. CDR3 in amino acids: CASIQEDTEAFF. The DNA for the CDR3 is TGTGCCAGCATCCAAGAGGACACTGAAGCTTTCTTT. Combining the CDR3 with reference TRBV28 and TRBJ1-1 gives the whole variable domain DVKVTQSSRYLVKRTGEKVFLECVQDMDHENMFWYRQDPGLGLRLIYFSYDVKMKEKGDIPEGYSVSREKKERFSLILESASTNQTSMYLCASIQEDTEAFFGQGTRLTVV.

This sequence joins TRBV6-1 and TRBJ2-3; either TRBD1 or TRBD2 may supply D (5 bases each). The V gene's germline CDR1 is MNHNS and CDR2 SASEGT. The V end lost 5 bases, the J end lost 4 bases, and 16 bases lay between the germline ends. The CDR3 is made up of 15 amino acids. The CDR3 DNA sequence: TGTGCCAGCAGTCCCCGGGACCTCGGGGCAGATACGCAGTATTTT. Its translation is CASSPRDLGADTQYF.

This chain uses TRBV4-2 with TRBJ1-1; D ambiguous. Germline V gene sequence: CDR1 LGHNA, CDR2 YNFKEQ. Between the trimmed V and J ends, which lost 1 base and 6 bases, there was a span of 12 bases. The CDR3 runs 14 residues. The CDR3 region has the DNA TGTGCCAGCAGCCAAGCCTTAGGTTCCGCTGAAGCTTTCTTT. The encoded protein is CASSQALGSAEAFF.

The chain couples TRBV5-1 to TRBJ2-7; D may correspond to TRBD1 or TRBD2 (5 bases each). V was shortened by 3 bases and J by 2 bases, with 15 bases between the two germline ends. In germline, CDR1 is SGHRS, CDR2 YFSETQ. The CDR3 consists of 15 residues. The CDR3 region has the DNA TGCGCCAGCAGCTCCCCCGGGACGGAGACCTACGAGCAGTACTTC. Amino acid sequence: CASSSPGTETYEQYF.

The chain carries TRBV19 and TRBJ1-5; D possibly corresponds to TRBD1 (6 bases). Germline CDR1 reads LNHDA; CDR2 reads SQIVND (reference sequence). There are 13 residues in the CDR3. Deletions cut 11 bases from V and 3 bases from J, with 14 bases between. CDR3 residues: CARVGDNNQPQHF. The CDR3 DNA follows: TGTGCCCGGGTGGGGGACAACAATCAGCCCCAGCATTTT.

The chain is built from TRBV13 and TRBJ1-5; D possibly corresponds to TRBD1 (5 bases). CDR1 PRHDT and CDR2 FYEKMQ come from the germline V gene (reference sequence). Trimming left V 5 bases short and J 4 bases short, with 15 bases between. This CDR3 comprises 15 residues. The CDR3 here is CASSRRGRVNQPQHF. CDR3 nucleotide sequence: TGTGCCAGCAGCCGACGGGGCAGGGTAAATCAGCCCCAGCATTTT.

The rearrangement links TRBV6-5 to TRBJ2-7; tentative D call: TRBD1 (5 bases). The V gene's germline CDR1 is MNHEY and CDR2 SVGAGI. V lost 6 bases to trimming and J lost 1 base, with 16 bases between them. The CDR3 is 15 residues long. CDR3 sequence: CASRETGRGSYEQYF. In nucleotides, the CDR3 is TGTGCCAGCAGAGAAACAGGAAGGGGTTCCTACGAGCAGTACTTC.

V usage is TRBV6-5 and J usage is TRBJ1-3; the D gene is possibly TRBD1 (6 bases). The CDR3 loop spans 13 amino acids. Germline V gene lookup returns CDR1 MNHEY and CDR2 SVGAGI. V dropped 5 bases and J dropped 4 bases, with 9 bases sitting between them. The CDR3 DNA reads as TGTGCCAGCAGTGGCAGGGGAGGAAACACCATATATTTT. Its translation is CASSGRGGNTIYF.

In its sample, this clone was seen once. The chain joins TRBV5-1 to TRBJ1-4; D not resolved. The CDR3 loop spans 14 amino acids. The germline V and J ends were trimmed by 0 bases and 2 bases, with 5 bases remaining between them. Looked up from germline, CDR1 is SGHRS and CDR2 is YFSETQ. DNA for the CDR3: TGCGCCAGCAGCTTGGAGTGGACTAATGAAAAACTGTTTTTT. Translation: CASSLEWTNEKLFF.

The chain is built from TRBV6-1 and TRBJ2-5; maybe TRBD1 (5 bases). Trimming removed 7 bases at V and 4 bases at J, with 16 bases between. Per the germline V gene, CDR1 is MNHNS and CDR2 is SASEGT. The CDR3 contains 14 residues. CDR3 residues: CASIDSSLTETQYF. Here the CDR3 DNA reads TGTGCCAGCATTGACAGTTCGCTCACAGAGACCCAGTACTTC.

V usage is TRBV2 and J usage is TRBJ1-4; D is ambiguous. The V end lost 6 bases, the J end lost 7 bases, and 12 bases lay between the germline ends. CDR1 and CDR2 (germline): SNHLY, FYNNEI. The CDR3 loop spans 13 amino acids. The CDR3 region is CASRRGRGEKLFF. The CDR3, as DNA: TGTGCCAGCAGGAGAGGGCGAGGTGAAAAACTGTTTTTT. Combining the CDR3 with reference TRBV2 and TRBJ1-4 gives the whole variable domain EPEVTQTPSHQVTQMGQEVILRCVPISNHLYFYWYRQILGQKVEFLVSFYNNEISEKSEIFDDQFSVERPDGSNFTLKIRSTKLEDSAMYFCASRRGRGEKLFFGSGTQLSVL.

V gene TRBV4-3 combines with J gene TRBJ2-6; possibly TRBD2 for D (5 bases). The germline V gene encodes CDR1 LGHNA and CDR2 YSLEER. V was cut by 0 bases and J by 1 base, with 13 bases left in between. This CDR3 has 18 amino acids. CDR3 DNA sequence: TGCGCCAGCAGCCAAGATCGGCTCGGGGAGTCTGGGGCCAACGTCCTGACTTTC. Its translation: CASSQDRLGESGANVLTF.

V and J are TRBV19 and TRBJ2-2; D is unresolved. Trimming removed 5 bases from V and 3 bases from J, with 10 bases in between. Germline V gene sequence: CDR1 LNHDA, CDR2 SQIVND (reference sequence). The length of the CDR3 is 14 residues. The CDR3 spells CASSFQADTGELFF. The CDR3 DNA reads TGTGCCAGTAGTTTTCAGGCGGACACCGGGGAGCTGTTTTTT.

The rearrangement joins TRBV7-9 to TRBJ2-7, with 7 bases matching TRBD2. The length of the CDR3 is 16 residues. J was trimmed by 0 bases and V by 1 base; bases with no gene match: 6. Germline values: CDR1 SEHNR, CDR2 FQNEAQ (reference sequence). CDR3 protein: CASSLVPAGNSYEQYF. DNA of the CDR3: TGTGCCAGCAGCTTAGTTCCAGCGGGGAACTCCTACGAGCAGTACTTC.

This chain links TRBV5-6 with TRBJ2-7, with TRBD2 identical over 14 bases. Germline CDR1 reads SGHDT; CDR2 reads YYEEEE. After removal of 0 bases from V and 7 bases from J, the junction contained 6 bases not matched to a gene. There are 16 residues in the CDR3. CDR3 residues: CASSLVGLAGGQEQYF. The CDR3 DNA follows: TGTGCCAGCAGCTTGGTAGGACTAGCGGGGGGTCAGGAGCAGTACTTC.

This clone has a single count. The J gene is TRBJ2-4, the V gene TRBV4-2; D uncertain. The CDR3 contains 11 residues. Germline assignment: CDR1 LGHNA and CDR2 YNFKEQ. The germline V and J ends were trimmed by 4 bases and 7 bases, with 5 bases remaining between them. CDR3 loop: CASSLSNIQYF. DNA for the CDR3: TGTGCCAGCAGCCTAAGCAACATTCAGTACTTC.

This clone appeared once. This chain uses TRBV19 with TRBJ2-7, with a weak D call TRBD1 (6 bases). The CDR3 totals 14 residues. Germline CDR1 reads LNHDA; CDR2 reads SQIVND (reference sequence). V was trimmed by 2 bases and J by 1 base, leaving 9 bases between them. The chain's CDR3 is CASSIRTESYEQYF. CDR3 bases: TGTGCCAGTAGTATAAGGACAGAATCCTACGAGCAGTACTTC.

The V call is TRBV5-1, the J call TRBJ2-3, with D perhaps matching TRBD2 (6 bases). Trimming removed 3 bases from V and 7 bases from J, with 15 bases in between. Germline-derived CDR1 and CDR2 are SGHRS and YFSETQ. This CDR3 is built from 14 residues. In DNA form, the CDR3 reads TGCGCCAGCAGCTCCGGGGGTAGTACTAATACGCAGTATTTT. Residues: CASSSGGSTNTQYF.

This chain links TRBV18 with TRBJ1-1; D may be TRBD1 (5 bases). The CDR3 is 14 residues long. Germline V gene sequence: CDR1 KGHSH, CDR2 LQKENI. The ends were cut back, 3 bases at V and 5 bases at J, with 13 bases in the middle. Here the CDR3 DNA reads TGTGCCAGCTCACCCCCGGCAGGGCGGACTGAAGCTTTCTTT. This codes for CASSPPAGRTEAFF. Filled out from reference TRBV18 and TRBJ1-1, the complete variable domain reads NAGVMQNPRHLVRRRGQEARLRCSPMKGHSHVYWYRQLPEEGLKFMVYLQKENIIDESGMPKERFSAEFPKEGPSILRIQQVVRGDSAAYFCASSPPAGRTEAFFGQGTRLTVV.

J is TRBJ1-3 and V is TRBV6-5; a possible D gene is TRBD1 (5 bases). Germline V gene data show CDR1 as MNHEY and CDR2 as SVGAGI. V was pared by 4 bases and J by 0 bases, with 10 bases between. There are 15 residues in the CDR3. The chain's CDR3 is CASSSTDNSGNTIYF. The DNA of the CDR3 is TGTGCCAGCAGTTCGACAGATAACTCTGGAAACACCATATATTTT.

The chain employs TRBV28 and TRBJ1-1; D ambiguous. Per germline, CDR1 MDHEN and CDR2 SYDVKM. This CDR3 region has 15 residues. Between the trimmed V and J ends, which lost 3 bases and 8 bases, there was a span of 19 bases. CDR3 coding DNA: TGTGCCAGCAGTTTTAAGGAGTTCCCGTCAGAAGAAGCTTTCTTT. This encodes CASSFKEFPSEEAFF.

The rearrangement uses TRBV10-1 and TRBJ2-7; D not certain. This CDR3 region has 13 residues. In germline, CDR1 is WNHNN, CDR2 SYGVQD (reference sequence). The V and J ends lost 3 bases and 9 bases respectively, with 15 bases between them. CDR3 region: CASSEWGSLGQYF. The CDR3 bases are TGCGCCAGCAGTGAATGGGGAAGTTTGGGGCAGTACTTC.

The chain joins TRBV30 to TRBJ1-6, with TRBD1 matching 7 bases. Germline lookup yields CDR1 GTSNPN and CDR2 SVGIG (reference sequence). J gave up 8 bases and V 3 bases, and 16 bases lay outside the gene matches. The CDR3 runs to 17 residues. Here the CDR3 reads CAWRVPATGPRDSPLHF. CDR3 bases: TGTGCCTGGAGGGTACCAGCGACAGGGCCCCGCGATTCACCCCTCCACTTT. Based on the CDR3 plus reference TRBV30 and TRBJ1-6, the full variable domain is SQTIHQWPATLVQPVGSPLSLECTVEGTSNPNLYWYRQAAGRGLQLLFYSVGIGQISSEVPQNLSASRPQDRQFILSSKKLLLSDSGFYLCAWRVPATGPRDSPLHFGNGTRLTVT.

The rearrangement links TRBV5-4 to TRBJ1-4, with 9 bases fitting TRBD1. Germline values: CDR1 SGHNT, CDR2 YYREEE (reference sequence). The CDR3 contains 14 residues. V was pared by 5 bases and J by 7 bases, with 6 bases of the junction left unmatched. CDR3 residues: CASRRDRDGEKLFF. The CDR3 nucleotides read TGTGCCAGCAGAAGGGACAGGGACGGTGAAAAACTGTTTTTT.

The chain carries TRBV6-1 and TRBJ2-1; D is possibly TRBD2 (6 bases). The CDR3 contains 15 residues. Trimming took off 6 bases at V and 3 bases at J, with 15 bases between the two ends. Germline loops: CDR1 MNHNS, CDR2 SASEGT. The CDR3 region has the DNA TGTGCCAGCAGGGGGGGAGGAGACGGCTACAATGAGCAGTTCTTC. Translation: CASRGGGDGYNEQFF.